The clone carrying this T cell receptor beta chain was counted at least ten times. The data derive from a study of spatial heterogeneity in lung cancer. Using its own MiXCR run on the 5' RACE reads, TCRdb lists one record per CDR3 protein. The repertoire consists of around 41,000 distinct CDR3 sequences, with approximately 6.9% occurring once and the leading ten covering around 42%. This CDR3 has 14 residues. Deletions cut 3 bases from V and 4 bases from J, with 7 bases between. This sample's time point: sample taken at primary tumor resection. Extraction of whole RNA from tumor, nontumor lung or frozen PBMC preceded unsorted sequencing.

The source of this sequence is a female donor with early-stage non-small cell lung cancer. The material was PBMCs, obtained at surgery. The chain uses TRBV12-3 or TRBV12-4 and TRBJ2-6; the D gene is possibly TRBD1 (6 bases). DNA for the CDR3: TGTGCCAGCAGTTTGACAGGAGGGGCCAACGTCCTGACTTTC. Protein sequence: CASSLTGGANVLTF.